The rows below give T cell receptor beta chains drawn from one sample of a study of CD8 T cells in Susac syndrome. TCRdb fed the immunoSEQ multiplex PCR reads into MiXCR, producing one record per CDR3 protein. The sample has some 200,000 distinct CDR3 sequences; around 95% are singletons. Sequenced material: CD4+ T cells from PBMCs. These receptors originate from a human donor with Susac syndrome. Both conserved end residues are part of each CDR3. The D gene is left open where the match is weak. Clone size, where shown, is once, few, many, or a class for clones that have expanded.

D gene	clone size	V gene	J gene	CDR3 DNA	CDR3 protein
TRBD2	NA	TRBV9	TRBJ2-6	TGTGCCAGCACTCCGGGGGGGACTGGGGCCAACGTCCTGACTTTC	CASTPGGTGANVLTF
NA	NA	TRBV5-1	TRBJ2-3	TGCGCCAGCAGCTTGGCCTTCACGGGGCGAGATACGCAGTATTTT	CASSLAFTGRDTQYF
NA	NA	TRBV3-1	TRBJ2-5	TGTGCCAGCAGCCAAATGTCACAAGAGACCCAGTACTTC	CASSQMSQETQYF
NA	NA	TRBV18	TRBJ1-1	TGTGCCAGCTCACCCTCCGACGGTGAAGCTTTCTTT	CASSPSDGEAFF
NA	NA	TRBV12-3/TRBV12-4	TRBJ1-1	TGTGCCAGCAGTCCCGACGGAGTGAACACTGAAGCTTTCTTT	CASSPDGVNTEAFF
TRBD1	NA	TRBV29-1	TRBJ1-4	TGCAGCGTCCGATCCGGGACAGCTAATGAAAAACTGTTTTTT	CSVRSGTANEKLFF
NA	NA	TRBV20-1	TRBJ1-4	TGCAGTGCTCTCAGGGTGGCGACTAATGAAAAACTGTTTTTT	CSALRVATNEKLFF
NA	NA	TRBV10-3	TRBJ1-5	TGTGCCATCAGTGAGTCAGAAAGGGGCAATCAGCCCCAGCATTTT	CAISESERGNQPQHF
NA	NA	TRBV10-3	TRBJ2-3	TGTGCCATCAGTTCGGGACTCACAGATACGCAGTATTTT	CAISSGLTDTQYF
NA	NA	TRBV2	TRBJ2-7	TGTGCCAGCAGTGAACAGGGCCCCTCCTACGAGCAGTACTTC	CASSEQGPSYEQYF
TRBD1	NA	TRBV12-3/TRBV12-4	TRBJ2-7	TGTGCCAGCACCCCGACAGGGAGAGTCCACGAGCAGTACTTC	CASTPTGRVHEQYF
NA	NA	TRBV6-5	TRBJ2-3	TGTGCCAGCAGACCACGGGACAGCACAGATACGCAGTATTTT	CASRPRDSTDTQYF
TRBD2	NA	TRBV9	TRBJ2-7	TGTGCCAGCAGCGACTCGTCCAGCGGGGGGACCACCTACGAGCAGTACTTC	CASSDSSSGGTTYEQYF
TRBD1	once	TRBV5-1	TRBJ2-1	TGCGCCAGCAGCTTACTCGGGACAGGGGCGAGACTAACCCTGTACAATGAGCAGTTCTTC	CASSLLGTGARLTLYNEQFF
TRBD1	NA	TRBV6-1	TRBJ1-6	TGTGCCAGCAGGCTTCGGGACAGGGTGCAAAATTCACCCCTCCACTTT	CASRLRDRVQNSPLHF
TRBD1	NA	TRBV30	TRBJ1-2	TGTGCGGGGACAGGGGTTCTTTCCGGTGGCTACACCTTC	CAGTGVLSGGYTF
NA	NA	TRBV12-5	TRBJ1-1	TGTGCTAGTGGTCCCAGGGTTATCGCTGAAGCTTTCTTT	CASGPRVIAEAFF
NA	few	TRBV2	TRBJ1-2	TGTGCCAGCAGTGAAGTCTATGGCTACACCTTC	CASSEVYGYTF
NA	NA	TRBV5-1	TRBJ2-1	TGCGCCAGCAGCTTGGCTCAGGGCAATGAGCAGTTCTTC	CASSLAQGNEQFF
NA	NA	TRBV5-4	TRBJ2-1	TGTGCCAGCAGCTTAGACGGATTTCTGGGCGATGAGCAGTTCTTC	CASSLDGFLGDEQFF
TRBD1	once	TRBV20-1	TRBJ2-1	TGCAGTGCTGAGGGACAGGCGTACAATGAGCAGTTCTTC	CSAEGQAYNEQFF
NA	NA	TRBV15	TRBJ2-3	TGTGCCACCAGCAGAGATAAAGGACCGAGCTCGGATACGCAGTATTTT	CATSRDKGPSSDTQYF
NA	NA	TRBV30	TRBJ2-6	TGTGCCTGGAGTTTGGTCGAATTACCATACTCTGGGGCCAACGTCCTGACTTTC	CAWSLVELPYSGANVLTF
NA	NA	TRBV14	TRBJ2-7	TGTGCCAGCGCGGGCCTGGGACTGGACTACGAGCAGTACTTC	CASAGLGLDYEQYF
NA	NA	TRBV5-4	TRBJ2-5	TGTGCCAGCAGCTTGACTGGGGAGTCAGAGACCCAGTACTTC	CASSLTGESETQYF
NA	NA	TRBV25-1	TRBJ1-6	TGTGCCAGCAGTGAATATCCCGAAAATTCACCCCTCCACTTT	CASSEYPENSPLHF
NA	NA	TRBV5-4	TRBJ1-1	TGTGCCAGCAGCTTGACAGGGTCGGGGCTATTGAACACTGAAGCTTTCTTT	CASSLTGSGLLNTEAFF
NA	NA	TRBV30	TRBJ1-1	TGTGCCTGGAGTCCTCCGGGACTTAAGAACACTGAAGCTTTCTTT	CAWSPPGLKNTEAFF